The rows below give T cell receptor beta chains drawn from one sample of a study of T-cell memory formation after mild COVID-19. From the 5' RACE reads, TCRdb called clonotypes with MiXCR, one entry per CDR3 protein. The sample contains some 300,000 distinct CDR3 sequences, 20% of which appear only once. Material: PBMCs or a T cell subset sorted from them (not recorded which). These receptors came from a man between 18 and 35 years old who had mild COVID-19 (a few samples of this study predate the infection). Cell type and time point are not known. Each CDR3 is given with its conserved first and last residue. A D gene is named only where the DNA matches it firmly. Clone size, where shown, is once, few, many, or a class for clones that have expanded.

v_call	clone_size	d_call	j_call	cdr3_aa	cdr3_nt
TRBV20-1	.	TRBD1	TRBJ2-2	CSARDRRQGNTGELFF	TGCAGTGCTAGAGATCGGAGACAGGGCAACACCGGGGAGCTGTTTTTT
TRBV12-3/TRBV12-4	.	.	TRBJ1-1	CASSSGSKGYEAFF	TGTGCCAGCAGTTCGGGCAGTAAGGGGTATGAAGCTTTCTTT
TRBV9	.	.	TRBJ2-2	CASSEYPPGAPNTGELFF	TGTGCCAGCAGCGAGTATCCCCCCGGAGCTCCTAACACCGGGGAGCTGTTTTTT
TRBV11-2	few	.	TRBJ2-7	CASSPQRRDYEQYF	TGTGCCAGCAGCCCCCAGAGGAGGGACTACGAGCAGTACTTC
TRBV7-9	.	.	TRBJ1-2	CASSSRGLDYGYTF	TGTGCCAGCAGCTCCAGGGGTCTGGACTATGGCTACACCTTC
TRBV9	few	.	TRBJ1-4	CASSADGGRGEKLFF	TGTGCCAGCAGCGCCGACGGGGGGCGCGGTGAAAAACTGTTTTTT
TRBV19	few	.	TRBJ1-1	CASSTGLTEAFF	TGTGCCAGTAGTACCGGGCTCACTGAAGCTTTCTTT
TRBV28	few	.	TRBJ2-3	CASSAGTAFGTQYF	TGTGCCAGCAGTGCCGGGACGGCCTTCGGTACGCAGTATTTT
TRBV20-1	.	TRBD2	TRBJ2-1	CSATTGGDEQFF	TGCAGTGCTACAACGGGGGGAGATGAGCAGTTCTTC
TRBV6-1	.	.	TRBJ1-1	CASHRNTEAFF	TGTGCCAGCCACAGGAACACTGAAGCTTTCTTT
TRBV7-9	few	TRBD1	TRBJ2-3	CASSSGQGDTDTQYF	TGTGCCAGCAGCTCGGGACAGGGCGACACAGATACGCAGTATTTT
TRBV4-3	.	TRBD1	TRBJ2-1	CASSQDYGTGWPFF	TGCGCCAGCAGCCAAGATTATGGGACAGGGTGGCCGTTCTTC